The present entry profiles one TCR beta chain with its context. The data were obtained in a study of CD8 T cells in Susac syndrome. The CDR3 totals 13 residues. Germline loops: CDR1 KGHSH, CDR2 LQKENI. The V and J ends lost 8 bases and 4 bases respectively, with 9 bases between them. Reverse transcription used about 0.5 to 1 ug RNA and random hexamers. An immunoSEQ multiplex PCR amplified TCR beta CDR3 over 54 Vbeta and 13 Jbeta. TCRdb reprocessed the immunoSEQ multiplex PCR reads with MiXCR, giving one entry per CDR3 protein. The sample includes 200,000 or so distinct CDR3 sequences, roughly 95% of them seen just once.

The V gene is TRBV18, the J gene TRBJ1-6, with D perhaps TRBD1 (5 bases). The clonotype comes from a human donor with multiple sclerosis. The sequenced sample consisted of CD4+ T cells from PBMCs. The CDR3 sequence is CASKGQYNSPLHF. Written as DNA, the CDR3 is TGTGCCAGCAAGGGGCAGTATAATTCACCCCTCCACTTT. The variable domain in full, completed from reference TRBV18 and TRBJ1-6, reads NAGVMQNPRHLVRRRGQEARLRCSPMKGHSHVYWYRQLPEEGLKFMVYLQKENIIDESGMPKERFSAEFPKEGPSILRIQQVVRGDSAAYFCASKGQYNSPLHFGNGTRLTVT.